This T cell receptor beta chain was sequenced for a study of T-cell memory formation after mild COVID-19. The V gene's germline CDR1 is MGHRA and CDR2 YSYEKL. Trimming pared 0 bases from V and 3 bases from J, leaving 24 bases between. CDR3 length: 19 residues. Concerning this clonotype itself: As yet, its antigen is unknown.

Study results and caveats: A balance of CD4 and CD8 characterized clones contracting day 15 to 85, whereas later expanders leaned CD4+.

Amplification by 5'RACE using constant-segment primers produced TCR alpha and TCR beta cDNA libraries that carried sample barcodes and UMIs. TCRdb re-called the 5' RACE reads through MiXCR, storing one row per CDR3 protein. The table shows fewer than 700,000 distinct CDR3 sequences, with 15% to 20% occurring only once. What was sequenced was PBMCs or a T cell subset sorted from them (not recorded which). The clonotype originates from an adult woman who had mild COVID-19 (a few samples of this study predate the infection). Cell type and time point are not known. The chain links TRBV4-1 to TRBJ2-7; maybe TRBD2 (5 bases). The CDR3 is CASSQDPGRWMGDDYEQYF. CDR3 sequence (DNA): TGCGCCAGCAGCCAAGACCCGGGGAGATGGATGGGAGACGACTACGAGCAGTACTTC.